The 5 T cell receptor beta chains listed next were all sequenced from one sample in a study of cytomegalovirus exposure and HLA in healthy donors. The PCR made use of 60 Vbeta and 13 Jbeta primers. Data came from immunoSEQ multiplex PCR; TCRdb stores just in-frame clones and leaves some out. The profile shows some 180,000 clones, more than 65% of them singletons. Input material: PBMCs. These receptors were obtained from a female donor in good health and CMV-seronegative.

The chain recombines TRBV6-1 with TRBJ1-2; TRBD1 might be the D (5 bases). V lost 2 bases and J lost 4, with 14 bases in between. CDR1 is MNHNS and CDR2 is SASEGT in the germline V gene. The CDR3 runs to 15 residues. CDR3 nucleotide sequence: TGTGCCAGCAGTGAAAGGGGCAAGCCCCTCTATGGCTACACCTTC. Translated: CASSERGKPLYGYTF.

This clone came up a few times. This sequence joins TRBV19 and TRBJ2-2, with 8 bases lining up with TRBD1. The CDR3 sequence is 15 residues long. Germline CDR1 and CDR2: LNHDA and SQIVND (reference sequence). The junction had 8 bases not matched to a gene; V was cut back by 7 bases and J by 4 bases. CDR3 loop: CASTFGGQVTGELFF. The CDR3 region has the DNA TGTGCCAGTACCTTTGGGGGACAGGTCACCGGGGAGCTGTTTTTT.

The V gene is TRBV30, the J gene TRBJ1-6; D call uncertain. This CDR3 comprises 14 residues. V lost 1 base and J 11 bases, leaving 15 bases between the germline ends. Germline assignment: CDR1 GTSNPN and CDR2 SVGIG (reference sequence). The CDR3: CAWSESPGIAPLHF. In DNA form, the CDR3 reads TGTGCCTGGAGTGAATCTCCGGGGATCGCACCCCTCCACTTT.

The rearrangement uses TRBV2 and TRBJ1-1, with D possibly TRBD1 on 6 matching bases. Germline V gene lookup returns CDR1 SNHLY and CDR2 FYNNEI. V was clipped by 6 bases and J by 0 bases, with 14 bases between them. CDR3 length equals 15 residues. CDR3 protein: CASRAPTGLNTEAFF. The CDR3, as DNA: TGTGCCAGCAGGGCGCCGACAGGATTGAACACTGAAGCTTTCTTT.

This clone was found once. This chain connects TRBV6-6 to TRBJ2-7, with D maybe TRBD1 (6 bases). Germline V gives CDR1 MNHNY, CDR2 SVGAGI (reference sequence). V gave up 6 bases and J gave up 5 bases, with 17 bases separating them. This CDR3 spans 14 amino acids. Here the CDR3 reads CASSRGGAFNEQYF. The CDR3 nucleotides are TGTGCCAGCAGCAGGGGCGGAGCCTTTAACGAGCAGTACTTC.